A single sample is the source of the 12 T cell receptor beta chains below, sequenced in a study of spatial heterogeneity in lung cancer. In TCRdb, the 5' RACE reads were re-called with MiXCR into one record per CDR3 protein. In the table there are around 60,000 distinct CDR3 sequences, 8% to 9% of which are singletons. Time point given: sample taken at primary tumor resection. The authors sequenced whole RNA from tumor, nontumor lung or frozen PBMC without sorting. The sequenced sample was PBMCs, obtained at surgery. These receptors all stem from a female donor with early-stage non-small cell lung cancer.

This clonotype was recorded at least ten times. The chain recombines TRBV18 with TRBJ2-7, with 12 bases fitting TRBD2. The length of the CDR3 is 17 residues. J was trimmed by 0 bases and V by 2 bases; bases with no gene match: 5. Germline V gives CDR1 KGHSH, CDR2 LQKENI. The CDR3 protein is CASSPTSGGQGSYEQYV. In DNA, the CDR3 is TGTGCCAGCTCACCAACTAGCGGGGGGCAAGGCTCCTACGAGCAGTACGTC.

The chain employs TRBV28 and TRBJ1-4, with unresolved D. This CDR3 is built from 13 residues. Germline V gives CDR1 MDHEN, CDR2 SYDVKM. Trimming stripped 3 bases from V and 8 bases from J, with 10 bases between. The CDR3 loop reads CASSFSGNEKLFF. CDR3 nucleotides: TGTGCCAGCAGTTTCTCGGGGAACGAAAAACTGTTTTTT.

V gene TRBV3-1 combines with J gene TRBJ2-4; 9 bases are a match to TRBD1. The CDR3 has 16 residues. Germline V gives CDR1 LGHDT, CDR2 YNNKEL (reference sequence). Germline trimming cut 3 bases from V and 2 bases from J; bases unmatched to any gene: 5. This CDR3 reads CASSQGQGASKNIQYF. The CDR3 DNA sequence: TGTGCCAGCAGCCAGGGACAGGGAGCCTCCAAAAACATTCAGTACTTC.

The chain carries TRBV20-1 and TRBJ2-3; 10 bases are shared with TRBD1. Looked up from germline, CDR1 is DFQATT and CDR2 is SNEGSKA (reference sequence). The CDR3 is 14 amino acids. The junction had 7 bases not matched to a gene; V was cut back by 6 bases and J by 4 bases. The CDR3 DNA reads TGCAGTGCACGGAGACAGGGGGCATCAGATACGCAGTATTTT. Translated, it gives CSARRQGASDTQYF.

This clonotype was picked up a small number of times. This rearrangement joins TRBV12-3 or TRBV12-4 to TRBJ1-2; a weak D match, TRBD1 (5 bases). The CDR3 spans 13 residues. V was cut by 0 bases and J by 6 bases, with 8 bases left in between. CDR3 sequence: CASSLARTHGYTF. CDR3 DNA sequence: TGTGCCAGCAGTTTAGCCAGGACACATGGCTACACCTTC.

About this clonotype: Possible read error: a much larger clone is one base away. The chain carries TRBV19 and TRBJ1-5; tentative D call: TRBD1 (5 bases). Trimming took off 11 bases at V and 0 bases at J, with 17 bases between the two ends. The CDR3 has 15 amino acids. Germline V gene lookup returns CDR1 LNHDA and CDR2 SQIVND (reference sequence). The CDR3 reads CASHAAGPSNQPQHF. Here the CDR3 DNA reads TGTGCCTCCCACGCGGCAGGGCCTAGCAATCAGCCCCAGCATTTT. The whole variable domain, filled in from reference TRBV19 and TRBJ1-5, reads DGGITQSPKYLFRKEGQNVTLSCEQNLNHDAMYWYRQDPGQGLRLIYYSQIVNDFQKGDIAEGYSVSREKKESFPLTVTSAQKNPTAFYLCASHAAGPSNQPQHFGDGTRLSIL.

The rearrangement links TRBV3-1 to TRBJ2-4; 7 bases match TRBD1. V lost 5 bases to trimming and J lost 9 bases; unmatched junction nucleotides: 10. CDR1 is LGHDT and CDR2 is YNNKEL in the germline V gene (reference sequence). The CDR3 spans 14 residues. CDR3 in amino acids: CASSKQGLNSIQYF. CDR3 bases: TGTGCCAGCAGCAAACAGGGGTTAAATAGCATTCAGTACTTC.

This rearrangement joins TRBV5-6 to TRBJ1-1; the match to TRBD1 covers 7 bases. After removal of 4 bases from V and 4 bases from J, the junction contained 4 bases not matched to a gene. Germline CDR1 reads SGHDT; CDR2 reads YYEEEE. This CDR3 region has 13 residues. This CDR3 is CASSADRVTEAFF. For the CDR3, the DNA is TGTGCCAGCAGCGCCGACAGGGTCACTGAAGCTTTCTTT.

This clonotype was recorded a few times. The V gene is TRBV28, the J gene TRBJ2-3; possible D gene TRBD1, 6 bases. Deletions cut 3 bases from V and 5 bases from J, with 15 bases between. The V gene's germline CDR1 is MDHEN and CDR2 SYDVKM. This CDR3 is 15 amino acids long. The CDR3 coding sequence is TGTGCCAGCAGTTTTTTGACAGGTGACGGAGATACGCAGTATTTT. It translates to CASSFLTGDGDTQYF.

This clonotype was found many times. The chain carries TRBV6-5 and TRBJ1-1; D is undetermined. The CDR3 totals 13 residues. Trimming left V 1 base short and J 3 bases short, with 6 bases between. The germline gives CDR1 MNHEY, CDR2 SVGAGI. For the CDR3, the DNA is TGTGCCAGCAGTTACTTCGGGGACACTGAAGCTTTCTTT. Residues: CASSYFGDTEAFF.

This clonotype was detected only a few times. J is TRBJ2-3 and V is TRBV2, with D possibly being TRBD1 or TRBD2 (6 bases each). The V gene's germline CDR1 is SNHLY and CDR2 FYNNEI. V lost 3 bases to trimming and J lost 1 base, with 11 bases between them. The CDR3 has 15 residues. The CDR3 here is CASSDEGEGTDTQYF. CDR3 in DNA: TGTGCCAGCAGTGATGAGGGGGAGGGCACAGATACGCAGTATTTT. Supplemented by reference TRBV2 and TRBJ2-3, the full variable domain reads EPEVTQTPSHQVTQMGQEVILRCVPISNHLYFYWYRQILGQKVEFLVSFYNNEISEKSEIFDDQFSVERPDGSNFTLKIRSTKLEDSAMYFCASSDEGEGTDTQYFGPGTRLTVL.

This clonotype was counted only a few times. V usage is TRBV6-2 or TRBV6-3 and J usage is TRBJ2-2, with D possibly matching TRBD2 (5 bases). CDR1 and CDR2 from the germline V gene are MNHEY and SVGEGT. The CDR3 length is 15 residues. Deletions cut 7 bases from V and 4 bases from J, with 16 bases between. In DNA, the CDR3 is TGTGCCAGCACGCTGGACTGGCGTGGCACCGGGGAGCTGTTTTTT. Translating gives CASTLDWRGTGELFF.